Sequencing of this T cell receptor (beta chain) was carried out in a study of CD8 T cells in Susac syndrome (dated by TCRdb to between 2018 and 2021). Context from the whole study: Of the Susac syndrome patients who were sequenced, about eight were in clinical remission while roughly six had clinically active disease. Susac syndrome patients were therapy-naive, on corticosteroids (some also receiving IVIg), or on IVIg alone at blood withdrawal. The study used repertoire sequencing to test whether antigen drove CD8+ T cell activation and differentiation in Susac syndrome.

RNA was extracted using the RNeasy kit, and about 0.45 to 1 ug of the RNA was reverse transcribed with random hexamers. The immunoSEQ multiplex PCR assay, which covers 54 Vbeta and 13 Jbeta segments, was used to amplify TCR beta CDR3 regions. Bias from PCR amplification was corrected by using a synthetic template baseline for primer optimization and for computational correction. In the original analysis: Only productive sequences were kept, with reads annotated to V, D and J genes according to IMGT and analyzed in immunoSEQ Analyzer. Clonality was computed as one minus Shannon entropy normalized by log2 of the number of productive unique sequences. Public and private clones were assessed among the 100 most prevalent clones of each patient and control. A clone was defined as Susac-specific if it was absent from the healthy and MS cohorts, from some 980 published viral clones and from other ImmuneACCESS disease sequences. In TCRdb, the public reads were trimmed at Q25 with fastp and aligned with MiXCR, with productive beta chains retained. Every CDR3 protein is listed once, alongside the most common genes and DNA of its rows. The V and J calls come from TCRdb's annotation, not from the publication. The sample has 150,000 or so distinct CDR3 sequences on record, 95% of them singletons. 0.13% to 0.15% of the sample is taken by the ten largest.

Comments on this clonotype: Its binding antigen is unknown. Within one base of it there is no much larger clone, and no base qualities were kept.

The investigation overall reported the following: The number of individuals in the TCR sequencing and HLA analysis was recognized as being relatively small. The CD4+ T cell repertoire of patients with Susac syndrome showed no detectable clonal expansion.

High-throughput TCR beta sequencing profiled peripheral blood CD8+ and CD4+ T cells from healthy donors, Susac syndrome patients and multiple sclerosis patients. The Susac syndrome patients fulfilled recently defined diagnostic criteria for either definite or probable disease. CD8+ TEMRA cells were enriched by FACS, while bulk CD8+ and CD4+ T cells were purified by magnetic negative isolation. Blood was collected in EDTA tubes and processed within 24 hours, with PBMCs isolated through density gradient centrifugation. PBMCs intended for TCR sequencing were frozen in liquid nitrogen and were later thawed in a 37 degrees C water bath. Purity of sorted or isolated CD4+, CD8+ and CD8+ TEMRA cells was at least 90%. Its CDR3 holds 12 amino acids, cysteine through phenylalanine. Only the CDR3 DNA is retained, 36 bases long and in frame from the first base. CDR1 MDHEN and CDR2 SYDVKM were looked up in the germline V gene. Between the V and J ends, shortened by 4 bases and 2 bases respectively, the junction contains 6 bases.

In this chain, TRBV28 is recombined with TRBJ2-7, with the D gene call left open. This clonotype originated in a human donor with Susac syndrome. Sequenced input: CD4+ T cells from PBMCs. The CDR3 corresponds to CASSSKAYEQYF. In nucleotides, the sequence is TGTGCCAGCAGTTCTAAAGCCTACGAGCAGTACTTC.